Below, one TCR beta chain is given with its context. The sample originates from a study of T cell responses to AZD1222 COVID-19 vaccine. Measured with immunoSEQ multiplex PCR; TCRdb has only the in-frame clones, and not every one. The repertoire holds roughly 80,000 clones, with approximately 90% as singletons. CDR1 SQVTM and CDR2 ANQGSEA come from the germline V gene. CDR3 length: 14 amino acids. V dropped 4 bases and J dropped 0 bases, with 12 bases sitting between them. The material was peripheral blood, obtained on day 0 of MenACWY control vaccination. The receptor was isolated from an adult in good health. The V gene is TRBV29-1, the J gene TRBJ1-1; D might be TRBD1 (6 bases). CDR3 sequence reads: CSVGIGGMNTEAFF. CDR3 sequence (DNA): TGCAGCGTTGGCATCGGGGGCATGAACACTGAAGCTTTCTTT.